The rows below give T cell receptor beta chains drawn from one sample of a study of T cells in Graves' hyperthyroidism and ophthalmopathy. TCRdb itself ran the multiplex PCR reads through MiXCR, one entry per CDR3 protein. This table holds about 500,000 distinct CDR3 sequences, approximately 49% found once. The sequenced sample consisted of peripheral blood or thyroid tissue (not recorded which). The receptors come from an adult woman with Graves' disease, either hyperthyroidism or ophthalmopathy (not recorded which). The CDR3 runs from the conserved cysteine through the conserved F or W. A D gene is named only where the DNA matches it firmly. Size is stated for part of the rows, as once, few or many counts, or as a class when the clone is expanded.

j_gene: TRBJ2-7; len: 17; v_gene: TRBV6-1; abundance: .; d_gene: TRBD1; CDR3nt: TGTGCCAGCAGTGAAAGTACAGGGACAGGGGTCCCCTACGAGCAGTACTTC; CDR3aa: CASSESTGTGVPYEQYF
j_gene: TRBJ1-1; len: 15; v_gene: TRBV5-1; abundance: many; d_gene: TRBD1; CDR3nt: TGCGCCAGCAGACAGGGGACGTTCGTGAACACTGAAGCTTTCTTT; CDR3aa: CASRQGTFVNTEAFF
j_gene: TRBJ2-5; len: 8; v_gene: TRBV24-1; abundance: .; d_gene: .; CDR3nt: TGTGCCCAAGAGACCCAGTACTTC; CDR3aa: CAQETQYF
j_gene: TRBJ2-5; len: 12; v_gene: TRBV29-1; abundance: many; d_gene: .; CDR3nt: TGCAGCGTAGGGACAACGCAAGAGACCCAGTACTTC; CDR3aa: CSVGTTQETQYF
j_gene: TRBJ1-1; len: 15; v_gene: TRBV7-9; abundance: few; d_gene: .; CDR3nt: TGTGCCAGCAGCACCCAACAGATACTAAACACTGAAGCTTTCTTT; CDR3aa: CASSTQQILNTEAFF
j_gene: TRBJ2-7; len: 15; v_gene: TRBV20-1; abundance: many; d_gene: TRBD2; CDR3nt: TGCAGTGCTGACGATAGCGGGAGGGCGGTCAACGAGCAGTACTTC; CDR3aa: CSADDSGRAVNEQYF
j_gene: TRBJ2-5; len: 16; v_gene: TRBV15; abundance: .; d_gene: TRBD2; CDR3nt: TGTGCCACCAGCAGGGCCGCTGGGGGGGACCGGGAGACCCAGTACTTC; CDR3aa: CATSRAAGGDRETQYF
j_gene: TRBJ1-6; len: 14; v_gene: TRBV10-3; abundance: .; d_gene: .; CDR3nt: TGTGCCATCAGTGATGGCGGGGAGAATTCACCCCTCCACTTT; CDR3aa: CAISDGGENSPLHF
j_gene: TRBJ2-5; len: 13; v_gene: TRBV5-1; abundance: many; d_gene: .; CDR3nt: TGCGCCACCCAAGCGGACGACCAAGAGACCCAGTACTTC; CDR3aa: CATQADDQETQYF
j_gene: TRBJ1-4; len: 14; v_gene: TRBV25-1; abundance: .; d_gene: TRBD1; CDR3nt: TGTGCCAGCAGAGAGGACAGGCTTAATGAAAAACTGTTTTTT; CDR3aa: CASREDRLNEKLFF
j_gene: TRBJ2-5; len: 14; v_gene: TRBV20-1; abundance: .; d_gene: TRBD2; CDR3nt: TGCAGTGCTAGAAAAGCGGGAGGGCCCGGGACCCAGTACTTC; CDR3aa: CSARKAGGPGTQYF
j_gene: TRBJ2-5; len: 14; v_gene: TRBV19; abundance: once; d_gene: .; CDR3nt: TGTGCCAGTAGCACAGGGGGGGCCAAAGAGACCCAGTACTTC; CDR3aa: CASSTGGAKETQYF
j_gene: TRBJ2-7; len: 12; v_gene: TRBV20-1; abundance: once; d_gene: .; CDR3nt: TGCAGTGCTACCCGACCGAAAGGGGAGCAGTACTTC; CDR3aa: CSATRPKGEQYF
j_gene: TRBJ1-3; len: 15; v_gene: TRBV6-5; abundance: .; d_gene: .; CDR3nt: TGTGCCGGCAGTTACCAATCAGGTTCTGGAAACACCATATATTTT; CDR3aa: CAGSYQSGSGNTIYF
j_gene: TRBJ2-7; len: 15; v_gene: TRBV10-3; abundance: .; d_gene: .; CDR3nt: TGTGCCATCAGTGAGTTTGGGGTTAGCTCCTACGAGCAGTACTTC; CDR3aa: CAISEFGVSSYEQYF
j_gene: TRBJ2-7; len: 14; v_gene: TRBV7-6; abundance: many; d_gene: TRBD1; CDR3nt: TGTGCCAGCAGCCCGGACAGGGGTGGCTACGAGCAGTACTTC; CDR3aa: CASSPDRGGYEQYF
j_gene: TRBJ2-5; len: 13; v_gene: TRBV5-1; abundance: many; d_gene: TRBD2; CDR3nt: TGCGCCAGCAGCGGGACTAGCGGAGAGACCCAGTACTTC; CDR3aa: CASSGTSGETQYF
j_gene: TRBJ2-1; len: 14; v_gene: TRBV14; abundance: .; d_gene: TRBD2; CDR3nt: TGTGCCAGCAGCCCAGGACTAGCGGCCCATGAGCAGTTCTTC; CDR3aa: CASSPGLAAHEQFF
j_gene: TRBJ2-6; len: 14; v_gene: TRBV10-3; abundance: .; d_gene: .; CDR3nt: TGTGCCATCAGCCGGGATGGTGGGGCCAACGTCCTGACTTTC; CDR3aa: CAISRDGGANVLTF
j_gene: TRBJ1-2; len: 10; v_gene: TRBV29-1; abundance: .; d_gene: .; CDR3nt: TGCAGCGTCGGAGGTGGAGGCTACACCTTC; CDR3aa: CSVGGGGYTF
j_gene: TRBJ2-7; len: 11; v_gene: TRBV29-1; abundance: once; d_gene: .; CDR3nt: TGCAGCGGGATGACGGGCTACGAGCAGTACTTC; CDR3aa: CSGMTGYEQYF
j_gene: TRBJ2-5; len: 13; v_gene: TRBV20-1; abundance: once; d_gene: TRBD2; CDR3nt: TGCAGTGCTCGATGGGCTAGCGGAGAGACCCAGTACTTC; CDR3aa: CSARWASGETQYF
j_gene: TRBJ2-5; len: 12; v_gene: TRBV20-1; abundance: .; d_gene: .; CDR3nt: TGCAGCTTAACTGGGGTCCAAGAGACCCAGTACTTC; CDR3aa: CSLTGVQETQYF
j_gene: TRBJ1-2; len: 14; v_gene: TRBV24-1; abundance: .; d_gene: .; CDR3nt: TGTGCCACCAGCGATAGGGAGAACAACTATGGCTACACCTTC; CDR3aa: CATSDRENNYGYTF
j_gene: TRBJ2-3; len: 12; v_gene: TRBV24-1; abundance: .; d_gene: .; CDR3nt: TGTGCCACCAGCATAGGGTCAGATACGCAGTATTTT; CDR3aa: CATSIGSDTQYF
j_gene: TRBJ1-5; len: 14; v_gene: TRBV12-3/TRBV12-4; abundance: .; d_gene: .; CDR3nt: TGTGCCAGCGGATTTCGGGGAAGCAATCAGCCCCAGCATTTT; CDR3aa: CASGFRGSNQPQHF
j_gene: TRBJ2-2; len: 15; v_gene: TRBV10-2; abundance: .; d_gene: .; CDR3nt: TGCGCCAGCAGTGATTGGCGGCCGAACACCGGGGAGCTGTTTTTT; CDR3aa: CASSDWRPNTGELFF
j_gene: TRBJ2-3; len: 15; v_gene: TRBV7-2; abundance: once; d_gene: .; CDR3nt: TGTACCAGCAGCTTTGACAGTACTAGCACAGATACGCAGTATTTT; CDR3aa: CTSSFDSTSTDTQYF
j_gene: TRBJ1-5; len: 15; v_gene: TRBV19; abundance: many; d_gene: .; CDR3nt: TGTGCCAGTAGTATCTTTTTGTTTGGGAATCAGCCCCAGCATTTT; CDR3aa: CASSIFLFGNQPQHF
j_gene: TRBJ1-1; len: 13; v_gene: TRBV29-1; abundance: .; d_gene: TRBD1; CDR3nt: TGCAGCGTTGAGAGGGACAGGGACACTGAAGCTTTCTTT; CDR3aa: CSVERDRDTEAFF
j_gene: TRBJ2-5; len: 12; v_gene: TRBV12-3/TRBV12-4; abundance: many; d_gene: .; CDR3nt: TGTGCCAGCAGTAGGACAGCAGAGACCCAGTACTTC; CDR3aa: CASSRTAETQYF
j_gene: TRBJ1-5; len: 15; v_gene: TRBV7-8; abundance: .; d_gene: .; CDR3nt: TGTGCCAGCAGCTTGTGGTGGGGGCCGGGGCAGCCCCAGCATTTT; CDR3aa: CASSLWWGPGQPQHF
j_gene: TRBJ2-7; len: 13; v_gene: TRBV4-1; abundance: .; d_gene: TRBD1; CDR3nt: TGCGCCAGCAGCCAGACAGGGGACTTGCGGCAGTACTTC; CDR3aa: CASSQTGDLRQYF
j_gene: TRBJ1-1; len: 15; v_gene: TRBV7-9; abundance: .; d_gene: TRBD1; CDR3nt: TGTGCCAGCAGCTTCCCCGGACAGGGGACCTCTGAAGCTTTCTTT; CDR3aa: CASSFPGQGTSEAFF
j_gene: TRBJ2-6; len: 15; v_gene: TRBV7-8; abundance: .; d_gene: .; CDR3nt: TGTGCCAGTAGCCCGGTTTGGTCTGGGGCCAACGTCCTGACTTTC; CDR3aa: CASSPVWSGANVLTF
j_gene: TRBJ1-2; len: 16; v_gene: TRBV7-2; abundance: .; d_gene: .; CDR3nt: TGTGCCAGCAGTTCTACCTCTATGGGACGGCGCTATGGCTACACCTTC; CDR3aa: CASSSTSMGRRYGYTF
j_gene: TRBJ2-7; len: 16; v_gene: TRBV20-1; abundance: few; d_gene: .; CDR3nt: TGCAGTGCTAGAGATAACTCGGGGGCCGAAACTGTGGGGCAGTACTTC; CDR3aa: CSARDNSGAETVGQYF
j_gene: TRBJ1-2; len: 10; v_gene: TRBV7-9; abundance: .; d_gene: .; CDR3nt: TGTGCCAGCAGGGGGTCTGGCTACACCTTC; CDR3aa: CASRGSGYTF
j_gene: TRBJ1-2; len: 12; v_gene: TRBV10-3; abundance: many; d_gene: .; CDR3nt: TGTGCCATCAGTGAGGAGGCCTATGGCTACACCTTC; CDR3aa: CAISEEAYGYTF
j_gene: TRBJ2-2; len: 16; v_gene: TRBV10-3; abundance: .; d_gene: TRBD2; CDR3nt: TGTGCCATCAGTGCCGGGACTAGCGGTCTCACCGGGGAGCTGTTTTTT; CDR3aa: CAISAGTSGLTGELFF
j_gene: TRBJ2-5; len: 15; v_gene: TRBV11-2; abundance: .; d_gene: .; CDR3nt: TGTGCCAGCAGCTTACCCCCCGGGGAGTGGGAGACCCAGTACTTC; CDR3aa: CASSLPPGEWETQYF
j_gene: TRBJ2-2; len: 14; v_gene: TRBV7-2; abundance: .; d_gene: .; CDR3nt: TGTGCCAGCAGCTTGGGCGACTTTGACGGGGAGCTGTTTTTT; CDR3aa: CASSLGDFDGELFF
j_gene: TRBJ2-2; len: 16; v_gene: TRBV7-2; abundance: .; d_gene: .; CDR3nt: TGTGCCAGCAGCTTGGCCCATGGGGGATACACCGGGGAGCTGTCTTGG; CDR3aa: CASSLAHGGYTGELSW
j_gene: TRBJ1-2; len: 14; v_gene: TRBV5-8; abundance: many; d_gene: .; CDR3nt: TGTGCCAGCAGCGCGGTGATGGGAGTTGATGGCTACACCTTC; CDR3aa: CASSAVMGVDGYTF
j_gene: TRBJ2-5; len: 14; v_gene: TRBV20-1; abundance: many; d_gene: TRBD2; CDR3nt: TGCAGTGCTGCGTGGACGGCGGGGGTGGAGACCCAGTACTTC; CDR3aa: CSAAWTAGVETQYF
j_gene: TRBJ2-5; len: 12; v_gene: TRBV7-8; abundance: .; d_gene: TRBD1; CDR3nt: TGTGCCAGCAGCCCCGTACCGGGACAGGGAGGTTTC; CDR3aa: CASSPVPGQGGF
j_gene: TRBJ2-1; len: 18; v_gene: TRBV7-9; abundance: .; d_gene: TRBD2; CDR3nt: TGTGCCAGCAGCACGGGACTAGCGGGAGGGCCTCGTGGGTATGAGCAGTTCTTC; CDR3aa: CASSTGLAGGPRGYEQFF
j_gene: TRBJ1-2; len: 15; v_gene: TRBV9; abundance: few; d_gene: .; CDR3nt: TGTGCCAGCAGCTTGTGGGCCCTCACTAACTATGGCTACACCTTC; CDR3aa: CASSLWALTNYGYTF